The entry that follows covers one T cell receptor (beta chain) sequence. Its antigen is not identified. Deep-level settings were used for running the assay. Assay: immunoSEQ multiplex PCR; the TCRdb copy retains only in-frame clones and omits some. The sample contains about 460,000 clones, approximately 80% of which appear only once. The V end lost 1 base, the J end lost 8 bases, and 6 bases lay between the germline ends. This CDR3 is built from 11 residues. Germline CDR1 and CDR2: SEHNR and FQNEAQ (reference sequence). This specimen comes from a study of shared clonotypes between healthy human individuals. Study-wide results and caveats: What limited the represented genetic and exposure-history diversity was the small number of donors.

This TCR came from a woman aged 35 to 49 in good health. Some clones in this sample may be carry-over from other donors' samples. The specimen sequenced was PBMCs. This chain uses TRBV7-9 with TRBJ2-7; D is undetermined. The chain's CDR3 is CASSLGVKQYF. The DNA for the CDR3 is TGTGCCAGCAGCTTAGGGGTGAAGCAGTACTTC.